The clone carrying this TCR beta chain came up a few times. The target antigen is unknown. These data originate in a study of vaccination and CD4 T cells after COVID-19. The overall study: Investigators drew the post-COVID samples a median around 100 days after diagnosis, with a range of 35 to 161. Investigators stimulated cells with overlapping spike peptides drawn from SARS-CoV-2, HCoV-NL63, HCoV-OC43 and HCoV-229E.

The treatment was: roughly 11-day PBMC culture with coronavirus spike peptide pools or control peptides (ViraFEST assay). Sequence data for DNA of cultured CD4+ T cells were generated by the Oncomine TCR Beta short-read assay. TCRdb redid the calling of the PCR reads with MiXCR, one entry per CDR3 protein. The data hold about 18,000 distinct CDR3 sequences, with around 44% observed a single time. CDR3 size: 13 residues. Germline-derived CDR1 and CDR2 are MNHEY and SVGEGT. V gave up 5 bases and J gave up 11 bases, with 16 bases separating them. This material consisted of CD4+ T cells from blood, cultured in vitro, taken after SARS-CoV-2 vaccination. The V and J genes are TRBV6-2 or TRBV6-3 and TRBJ1-5; unclear D gene. The receptor was derived from a human donor who had recovered from COVID-19. Written as DNA, the CDR3 is TGTGCCAGCAGTCCCCAACATTCTGGGGCCCAGCATTTT. It yields the protein CASSPQHSGAQHF.